This is a list of T cell receptor beta chains from one sample in a study of technical replicates of blood from a handful of donors. The data were produced by immunoSEQ multiplex PCR, yet TCRdb's version contains in-frame clones alone and is incomplete. The sample holds 76,000 or so clones, about 86% seen once. Sequencing was carried out using PBMCs. The origin of the receptors is a human donor in good health. Some clones in this sample may be carry-over from other donors' samples. Each CDR3 is given with its conserved first and last residue.

J,V,CDR3
TRBJ1-5,TRBV7-2,CASSSRTGYLHF
TRBJ2-5,TRBV11-2,CASSLGPRGETQYF
TRBJ2-1,TRBV5-1,CASSLGLLQYNEQFF
TRBJ1-2,TRBV30,CAWSRNSKNGYTF
TRBJ1-3,TRBV18,CASSADRVSGNTIYF
TRBJ2-5,TRBV4-2,CASSLAGGRVGETQYF
TRBJ2-1,TRBV12-2,CASHTDISYNEQFF
TRBJ2-5,TRBV7-9,CASSFLAGGQETQYF
TRBJ1-6,TRBV5-5,CASSLNRWGPTNSPLHF
TRBJ1-1,TRBV5-1,CASSSDRVGTEAFF
TRBJ2-7,TRBV7-2,CASSQTSYEQYF
TRBJ1-6,TRBV19,CASGPGTAENSPLHF
TRBJ2-7,TRBV7-9,CASSLASGGTYEQYF
TRBJ1-4,TRBV18,CASSAYRNEKLFF
TRBJ2-5,TRBV4-2,CASSRTSGGPGETQYF
TRBJ2-5,TRBV18,CASSPGTSALETQYF
TRBJ2-3,TRBV6-1,CASTRLAGSTDTQYF
TRBJ2-7,TRBV7-9,CASSSEYEQYF
TRBJ1-1,TRBV18,CASSRGGENTEAFF
TRBJ1-5,TRBV15,CATSTVAGNQPQHF
TRBJ2-4,TRBV5-4,CASSLAGQGVSKNIQYF
TRBJ2-1,TRBV30,CAWSQGRSYNEQFF
TRBJ2-3,TRBV7-9,CASSLTGAGKDTQYF
TRBJ2-1,TRBV7-6,CASSLRTRGVDEQFF
TRBJ1-2,TRBV6-5,CASRTLAGGYTF
TRBJ2-7,TRBV7-8,CASSLRTGEQYF
TRBJ2-3,TRBV13,CASSSSGADTQYF
TRBJ2-1,TRBV5-4,CASSSSRRGSYNEQFF
TRBJ1-1,TRBV30,CAWSTGVNTEAFF
TRBJ1-1,TRBV25-1,CASSEWDSGGAFF
TRBJ2-1,TRBV13,CASSSTSAGNEQFF
TRBJ1-2,TRBV2,CASRRVASYGYTF
TRBJ1-2,TRBV9,CASSLGLEGGYTF
TRBJ1-2,TRBV6-1,CASSGRQSPGYYGYTF
TRBJ1-1,TRBV6-5,CASSYGLGAGTEAFF
TRBJ1-1,TRBV12-5,CASGPRDRLNTEAFF
TRBJ2-3,TRBV7-6,CASSLGDRVWPDTQYF
TRBJ2-7,TRBV5-1,CASSLDLSYEQYF
TRBJ2-1,TRBV4-3,CASSQDRLEQFF
TRBJ2-1,TRBV15,CATSGRVAGGNEQFF
TRBJ1-2,TRBV10-2,CASSQTRTGRVGGYTF
TRBJ2-3,TRBV9,CASSGTGTDTQYF
TRBJ2-7,TRBV11-1,CASSLGPGGEQYF
TRBJ1-2,TRBV7-9,CASSSSGAHGYTF
TRBJ2-3,TRBV7-2,CASSLLLAGGADTQYF
TRBJ2-7,TRBV7-7,CASSEGGSGYEQYF
TRBJ2-1,TRBV6-6,CASSLSAYNEQFF
TRBJ2-3,TRBV7-2,CASSRSGRDTQYF
TRBJ2-7,TRBV7-9,CASSGTWDLSYEQYF
TRBJ2-3,TRBV7-2,CASSLWPRGADTQYF
TRBJ2-1,TRBV5-1,CASSLGDSYNEQFF
TRBJ1-2,TRBV4-1,CASRTWTGDYGYTF
TRBJ1-4,TRBV4-1,CASSPAAGDEKLFF
TRBJ1-4,TRBV30,CAWRLGTASNEKLFF
TRBJ2-1,TRBV13,CASSFIGGVYNEQFF
TRBJ1-5,TRBV11-1,CASSSDSYQPQHF
TRBJ2-3,TRBV7-8,CASSSSLTDTQYF
TRBJ2-7,TRBV5-1,CASSFGTSGFSYEQYF
TRBJ1-1,TRBV29-1,CSVVELPGHQNTEAFF
TRBJ2-1,TRBV18,CASSPTEAYNEQFF